This T cell receptor (beta chain) derives from a study of post-analysis software for immune sequencing data. Whole-study findings and limits: TRBV segments more frequent in patients than in controls numbered five and included TRBV5-6, TRBV5-1 and TRBV20-1.

This CDR3 is built from 15 residues. CDR1 is LGHDT, CDR2 YNNKEL, per germline (reference sequence). Points on this clonotype: Its antigen is not known.

Libraries were made from TCR beta cDNA, and they carried unique molecular identifiers. One entry per CDR3 protein results from TCRdb running MiXCR on the PCR reads. The repertoire holds some 890,000 distinct CDR3 sequences, around 53% seen once, with 4.6% in the top ten. Sequenced: blood. The chain joins TRBV3-1 to TRBJ2-1; D is possibly TRBD1 or TRBD2 (5 bases each). Judging by the DNA end, TRBJ2-7 fits better; the J call may be wrong. The clonotype comes from a girl under 18 with multiple sclerosis. CDR3 nucleotides: TGTGCCAGCAGCCAAGATGGGGGAGCTATCCCGGAGCAGTACTTC. It codes for CASSQDGGAIPEQYF.